These T cell receptor beta chains were read from a single sample in a study of post-analysis software for immune sequencing data. TCRdb recomputed calls from the PCR reads with MiXCR, one row per CDR3 protein. The sample has approximately 440,000 distinct CDR3 sequences, around 40% seen once. The specimen sequenced was blood. The receptors originated from a girl under 18 with multiple sclerosis. Both conserved end residues are part of each CDR3. Fields, in order: V gene, J gene, CDR3 protein.

V: TRBV27
J: TRBJ2-1
CDR3: CASSLWGEPSYNEQFF

V: TRBV29-1
J: TRBJ2-7
CDR3: CSVLDGTYEQYF

V: TRBV29-1
J: TRBJ2-7
CDR3: CSVEGLAGGKYYEQYF

V: TRBV5-1
J: TRBJ2-1
CDR3: CASSSGLRFEQFF

V: TRBV20-1
J: TRBJ2-5
CDR3: CSARAVRETQYF

V: TRBV5-1
J: TRBJ1-2
CDR3: CASSLLAGGAGYGYTF

V: TRBV28
J: TRBJ1-2
CDR3: CASSFPGEKGYTF

V: TRBV7-9
J: TRBJ2-7
CDR3: CASSAGGHEQYF

V: TRBV11-2
J: TRBJ1-2
CDR3: CASTTGAGNYGYTF

V: TRBV4-1
J: TRBJ2-1
CDR3: CASTPTSGRASYNEQFF

V: TRBV5-1
J: TRBJ2-3
CDR3: CASSLVLLTDTQYF

V: TRBV5-1
J: TRBJ2-7
CDR3: CASQSAGPSYEQYF

V: TRBV6-5
J: TRBJ1-1
CDR3: CASSYSRGSEAFF

V: TRBV6-1
J: TRBJ2-7
CDR3: CASSDVISGYEQYF

V: TRBV2
J: TRBJ1-2
CDR3: CAGSTQGANYGYTF

V: TRBV20-1
J: TRBJ2-7
CDR3: CSARDLGRSYEQYF

V: TRBV6-5
J: TRBJ2-1
CDR3: CASSPASDYNEQFF

V: TRBV10-3
J: TRBJ2-1
CDR3: CAIWDLAGEQFF

V: TRBV2
J: NA
CDR3: CASSPAAGRGIQYF

V: TRBV29-1
J: NA
CDR3: CSVWPGGETQYF

V: TRBV5-1
J: TRBJ2-7
CDR3: CASGPSGAYEQYF

V: TRBV7-6
J: TRBJ2-1
CDR3: CASSLGVGASSYNEQFF

V: TRBV10-3
J: TRBJ2-7
CDR3: CAISAYGTSGRYEQYF

V: TRBV7-2
J: TRBJ2-3
CDR3: CASSAGVADTQYF

V: TRBV11-2
J: TRBJ2-4
CDR3: CASSLESASLLAKNIQYF

V: TRBV28
J: TRBJ1-2
CDR3: CASSLVSGYTF

V: TRBV27
J: TRBJ2-5
CDR3: CASSVTGDGKTQYF

V: TRBV7-3
J: TRBJ2-1
CDR3: CASSPRDSGYGQFF

V: TRBV2
J: TRBJ2-2
CDR3: CAILKWGNTGELFF

V: TRBV2
J: TRBJ2-1
CDR3: CASKAGGGPYNEQFF

V: TRBV25-1
J: TRBJ1-2
CDR3: CASSQAGQGYYGYTF

V: TRBV4-1
J: TRBJ2-1
CDR3: CASSQDGLAGGNEQFF

V: TRBV24-1
J: TRBJ2-1
CDR3: CATGRSGKLAGGPGYNEQFF

V: TRBV4-1
J: TRBJ1-2
CDR3: CASSQGPPRAANYGYTF

V: TRBV7-3
J: TRBJ1-4
CDR3: CASTTDGGVWEKLFF

V: TRBV20-1
J: TRBJ2-4
CDR3: CSAPLAGRLDIQYF

V: TRBV5-1
J: TRBJ2-3
CDR3: CASSLQDPSDTQYF

V: TRBV7-6
J: TRBJ1-6
CDR3: CASSRGTPISYNSPLHF

V: TRBV12-3/TRBV12-4
J: TRBJ1-5
CDR3: CASSFKGRGNSNQPQHF

V: TRBV4-3
J: TRBJ1-2
CDR3: CASSQGLGLRELYGYTF

V: TRBV27
J: NA
CDR3: CASSPWAGDDYEQYF

V: TRBV7-2
J: NA
CDR3: CASSLRMAGGYEQYF

V: TRBV15
J: TRBJ2-7
CDR3: CATSRDFGVQYF

V: TRBV3-1
J: TRBJ1-2
CDR3: CASSQDATGARGYTF

V: TRBV7-9
J: TRBJ2-7
CDR3: CASSLAPGQGAYEQYF

V: TRBV29-1
J: TRBJ2-5
CDR3: CSVGSGVETQYF

V: TRBV7-9
J: TRBJ2-1
CDR3: CASSLGQIFDEQFF

V: TRBV5-6
J: TRBJ2-7
CDR3: CASSLGLEREQYF

V: TRBV3-1
J: TRBJ2-7
CDR3: CASSQDPTSYEQYF

V: TRBV29-1
J: NA
CDR3: CSATGRGFYEQYF

V: TRBV7-6
J: TRBJ2-1
CDR3: CASSLGLAALAQFF

V: TRBV5-1
J: NA
CDR3: CASSLASRREGLYEQYF

V: TRBV12-3/TRBV12-4
J: TRBJ2-1
CDR3: CASSLPWGQVDFEQFF

V: TRBV29-1
J: TRBJ1-6
CDR3: CSVMEGARSYNSPLHF